Sequencing of this T cell receptor beta chain was carried out in a study of T cell changes during pregnancy in multiple sclerosis. Profiling relied on immunoSEQ multiplex PCR, and the TCRdb table lists in-frame clones only, not all of them. The sample has approximately 17,000 clones, around 97% seen once. Specimen: peripheral blood, collected in the third trimester of pregnancy. This TCR came from a female donor with multiple sclerosis, enrolled in a pregnancy study.

Written as DNA, the CDR3 is TGTGCCAGCATGAAGCGGACTAATGAAAAACTGTTTTTT. It is translated as CASMKRTNEKLFF. The chain combines TRBV28 with TRBJ1-4; D is undetermined. V shed 7 bases and J shed 2 bases, with 8 bases lying between them. This CDR3 spans 13 amino acids. The germline V gene encodes CDR1 MDHEN and CDR2 SYDVKM.